The 22 T cell receptor beta chains in this list originate from one sample, sequenced in a study of T cells after yellow fever vaccination. TCRdb used MiXCR to reprocess the 5' RACE reads, holding one entry per CDR3 protein. The sample consists of a few hundred thousand distinct CDR3 sequences, approximately 7% of them appearing once. Sequenced material: PBMCs, taken around 45 days after the first yellow fever vaccination. All receptors derive from a man aged 18 to 29 who received the YFV17D yellow fever vaccine.

Comment on this clonotype: The conserved phenylalanine or tryptophan normally closing the CDR3 is absent here, so this likely arose from a read error. V usage is TRBV4-1 and J usage is TRBJ2-3; a possible D gene is TRBD2 (5 bases). Trimming took 4 bases from V and 1 from J, leaving 18 bases between them. The CDR3 sequence is 17 residues long. Per germline, CDR1 MGHRA and CDR2 YSYEKL. Written as DNA, the CDR3 is TGCGCCAGCAGCCCCCGGAACTCGGGAATCGGCACAGATACGCAGTATTTA. Protein product: CASSPRNSGIGTDTQYL.

This clonotype was recorded a few times. The chain uses TRBV15 and TRBJ2-5; 13 bases are a match to TRBD2. Per germline, CDR1 LNHNV and CDR2 YYDKDF (reference sequence). With V trimmed by 0 bases and J by 2 bases, 3 bases remained unmatched. The CDR3 is 17 amino acids. The chain's CDR3 is CATSRDAGLAGQETQYF. CDR3 DNA sequence: TGTGCCACCAGCAGAGACGCGGGACTAGCGGGACAAGAGACCCAGTACTTC.

There are many counts of this clonotype. This chain connects TRBV11-2 to TRBJ2-3, with D perhaps being TRBD1 or TRBD2 (5 bases each). Germline V gene lookup returns CDR1 SGHAT and CDR2 FQNNGV. This CDR3 contains 16 residues. V lost 4 bases and J lost 4, with 18 bases in between. The CDR3 loop is CASSSFRDPPPDTQYF. CDR3 nucleotide sequence: TGTGCCAGCAGCTCCTTCCGGGACCCCCCGCCAGATACGCAGTATTTT.

This clonotype was seen a handful of times. The rearrangement joins TRBV4-1 to TRBJ2-3; 8 positions match TRBD2. From germline, CDR1 is MGHRA and CDR2 YSYEKL. The CDR3 spans 16 residues. Trimming took 4 bases from V and 5 from J; bases not matched to a gene: 11. This chain's CDR3 is CASSRSGGAGGDTQYF. CDR3 DNA sequence: TGCGCCAGCAGCCGCTCCGGGGGGGCCGGTGGAGATACGCAGTATTTT.

The table lists this clonotype with a few counts. This chain connects TRBV6-1 to TRBJ2-1, with D possibly being TRBD1 or TRBD2 (5 bases each). The CDR3 is 14 amino acids. The germline V and J ends were trimmed by 6 bases and 8 bases, with 17 bases remaining between them. Germline V gene sequence: CDR1 MNHNS, CDR2 SASEGT. CDR3 DNA: TGTGCCAGCAGGGGGGTATTGAGCCCCCATGAGCAGTTCTTC. Translating it yields CASRGVLSPHEQFF.

This clonotype was seen at least ten times. The J gene is TRBJ1-1, the V gene TRBV18; no definite D call. This CDR3 spans 16 amino acids. Trimming pared 1 base from V and 5 bases from J, leaving 17 bases between. Germline V gene data show CDR1 as KGHSH and CDR2 as LQKENI. Here the CDR3 reads CASSPLGAVTGTEAFF. Written as DNA, the CDR3 is TGTGCCAGCTCACCACTGGGAGCGGTAACGGGAACTGAAGCTTTCTTT. Looking up the rest from reference TRBV18 and TRBJ1-1 gives the full variable domain: NAGVMQNPRHLVRRRGQEARLRCSPMKGHSHVYWYRQLPEEGLKFMVYLQKENIIDESGMPKERFSAEFPKEGPSILRIQQVVRGDSAAYFCASSPLGAVTGTEAFFGQGTRLTVV.

V usage is TRBV19 and J usage is TRBJ1-5; 9 nucleotides align to TRBD1. With 3 bases clipped from V and 6 bases from J, the junction kept 6 bases outside the gene matches. The germline V gene has CDR1 LNHDA and CDR2 SQIVND (reference sequence). The CDR3 covers 15 residues. The CDR3 nucleotides are TGTGCCAGTAGTATCCTACAGGGGGCGGCTCAGCCCCAGCATTTT. Amino acid sequence: CASSILQGAAQPQHF. The full variable domain, with the rest looked up from reference TRBV19 and TRBJ1-5, is DGGITQSPKYLFRKEGQNVTLSCEQNLNHDAMYWYRQDPGQGLRLIYYSQIVNDFQKGDIAEGYSVSREKKESFPLTVTSAQKNPTAFYLCASSILQGAAQPQHFGDGTRLSIL.

The rearrangement uses TRBV5-1 and TRBJ2-1; TRBD1 is a possible D gene (6 bases). This CDR3 has 12 amino acids. CDR1 and CDR2 (germline): SGHRS, YFSETQ. The V end lost 4 bases, the J end lost 13 bases, and 15 bases lay between the germline ends. The CDR3 is CASSVPGQPQFF. The CDR3, as DNA: TGCGCCAGCAGCGTCCCCGGACAGCCCCAGTTCTTC.

This clonotype occurred a few times. The J gene is TRBJ2-2, the V gene TRBV24-1, with TRBD1 matching 11 bases. J was trimmed by 4 bases and V by 4 bases; bases with no gene match: 4. The CDR3 is 16 residues long. CDR1 is KGHDR and CDR2 is SFDVKD in the germline V gene. CDR3 amino acids: CATSDPGQGGTGELFF. The CDR3 DNA follows: TGTGCCACCAGTGACCCGGGACAGGGGGGCACCGGGGAGCTGTTTTTT.

The V call is TRBV5-4, the J call TRBJ2-3, with no clear D. Germline-derived CDR1 and CDR2 are SGHNT and YYREEE (reference sequence). Trimming removed 4 bases at V and 1 base at J, with 16 bases between. The CDR3 extends over 16 amino acids. CDR3 sequence: CASSPNYYARTDTQYF. The CDR3 nucleotides read TGTGCCAGCAGCCCGAACTACTATGCCCGCACAGATACGCAGTATTTT.

CDR3: CASQTTLGSRTEAFF. In DNA, the CDR3 is TGTGCCAGTCAAACAACTCTCGGGAGTAGGACTGAAGCTTTCTTT. The chain combines TRBV19 with TRBJ1-1; no definite D call. Trimming stripped 8 bases from V and 5 bases from J, with 21 bases between. Germline V gene lookup returns CDR1 LNHDA and CDR2 SQIVND (reference sequence). The CDR3 totals 15 residues.

This clonotype appeared many times. The rearrangement joins TRBV2 to TRBJ2-7; no clear D. The V end was cut by 1 base, the J end by 6 bases, with 10 bases between. Germline CDR1 and CDR2: SNHLY and FYNNEI. There are 13 residues in the CDR3. CDR3 residues: CASSEVFFPEQYV. CDR3 bases: TGTGCCAGCAGTGAAGTGTTCTTTCCCGAGCAGTACGTC.

This clonotype was seen a handful of times. The V and J genes are TRBV3-1 and TRBJ2-4; 9 nucleotides agree with TRBD1. This CDR3 has 14 amino acids. V was pared by 0 bases and J by 6 bases, with 0 bases of the junction left unmatched. CDR1 and CDR2 (germline): LGHDT, YNNKEL (reference sequence). The chain's CDR3 is CASSQEGQGNIQYF. CDR3 bases: TGTGCCAGCAGCCAAGAGGGACAGGGAAACATTCAGTACTTC.

This clonotype was seen ten or more times. The genes are TRBV5-1 and TRBJ2-3, with D possibly TRBD1 on 6 matching bases. Germline V gene sequence: CDR1 SGHRS, CDR2 YFSETQ. V gave up 4 bases and J gave up 3 bases, with 9 bases separating them. This CDR3 spans 13 amino acids. CDR3 protein: CASSGTGTDTQYF. In DNA, the CDR3 is TGCGCCAGCAGCGGCACAGGGACAGATACGCAGTATTTT.

Ten or more counts support this clonotype. This chain connects TRBV27 to TRBJ2-7, with a tentative D call TRBD2 (6 bases). Germline V lookup: CDR1 MNHEY, CDR2 SMNVEV (reference sequence). The CDR3 has 13 amino acids. V shed 3 bases and J shed 5 bases, with 11 bases lying between them. The CDR3 loop is CASSFIGSHEQYF. The CDR3 bases are TGTGCCAGCAGTTTTATCGGGAGTCACGAGCAGTACTTC.

This clonotype was seen a handful of times. The V gene is TRBV6-2 or TRBV6-3, the J gene TRBJ1-6; 7 bases match TRBD1. Germline V lookup: CDR1 MNHEY, CDR2 SVGEGT. CDR3 length: 19 amino acids. V shed 3 bases, J shed 7 bases, and the junction held 18 bases outside the gene matches. The CDR3 loop reads CASSYGIDRAVYGNSPLHF. The CDR3 bases are TGTGCCAGCAGTTATGGAATCGACAGGGCCGTCTACGGGAATTCACCCCTCCACTTT.

The table lists this clonotype with a few counts. This chain joins TRBV4-2 and TRBJ2-5, with D perhaps matching TRBD1 (5 bases). The length of the CDR3 is 16 residues. V lost 0 bases and J 3 bases, leaving 14 bases between the germline ends. From germline, CDR1 is LGHNA and CDR2 YNFKEQ. CDR3 in DNA: TGTGCCAGCAGCCAAGAAGGGAACAGGAGAGAAGAGACCCAGTACTTC. Protein product: CASSQEGNRREETQYF.

This clonotype occurred a few times. The chain combines TRBV5-6 with TRBJ2-3, with TRBD1 as a possible D gene (6 bases). V lost 5 bases and J 4 bases, leaving 14 bases between the germline ends. The CDR3 sequence is 14 residues long. Germline-derived CDR1 and CDR2 are SGHDT and YYEEEE. The CDR3 DNA reads TGTGCCAGCAGATGGAAGGGGGACGCAGATACGCAGTATTTT. Protein: CASRWKGDADTQYF.

This clonotype was counted many times. This rearrangement joins TRBV20-1 to TRBJ1-5; D unclear. V was shortened by 1 base and J by 1 base, with 5 bases between the two germline ends. CDR3 size: 13 residues. CDR1 DFQATT and CDR2 SNEGSKA come from the germline V gene (reference sequence). The CDR3: CSARGDSNQPQHF. CDR3 nucleotides: TGCAGTGCTAGAGGTGACAGCAATCAGCCCCAGCATTTT.

This clonotype was detected a few times. V gene TRBV7-2 combines with J gene TRBJ2-1; D unresolved. V was pared by 8 bases and J by 5 bases, with 10 bases between. The CDR3 consists of 12 residues. CDR1 is SGHTA and CDR2 is FQGNSA in the germline V gene. The CDR3 sequence: CASSVHNNEQFF. The CDR3, as DNA: TGTGCCAGCTCGGTCCACAACAATGAGCAGTTCTTC.

This sequence joins TRBV27 and TRBJ2-1; unclear D gene. Trimming took off 4 bases at V and 10 bases at J, with 8 bases between the two ends. CDR3 length: 11 residues. The germline V gene encodes CDR1 MNHEY and CDR2 SMNVEV (reference sequence). The CDR3 sequence: CASSSLLEQFF. CDR3 sequence (DNA): TGTGCCAGCAGTTCCCTCTTGGAGCAGTTCTTC.

This chain links TRBV9 with TRBJ1-5; the D gene is possibly TRBD1 (6 bases). Trimming removed 4 bases from V and 6 bases from J, with 11 bases in between. The CDR3 length is 13 residues. Per germline, CDR1 SGDLS and CDR2 YYNGEE. DNA for the CDR3: TGTGCCAGCAGCCCAGGGACACTTCAGCCCCAGCATTTT. Translation: CASSPGTLQPQHF.